The 10 T cell receptor beta chains reported below all come from one sample, sequenced in a study of vaccination effects on CD4 cells after COVID-19. Assay used: immunoSEQ multiplex PCR; TCRdb lists only in-frame clones, some missing. Among about 66,000 clones listed, roughly 80% were seen once. These receptors have no known antigen. Sequencing followed a ViraFEST assay step that expanded antigen-specific CD4+ T cells with viral peptide pools. Culturing for approximately 10 days preceded CD4+ T cell isolation. Either the BNT162b2 or mRNA-1273 vaccine was given to participants in two doses. The input for sequencing was CD4+ T cells from PBMCs cultured with HCoV-OC43 spike peptides, taken after COVID-19 vaccination. Subset specified: HCoV-OC43 spike overlapping peptide pool stimulation. These receptors were collected from a human donor who received a COVID-19 vaccine.

The CDR3 sequence is CASSRTGTDTQYF. The CDR3 DNA is TGTGCCAGTAGTCGGACAGGCACAGATACGCAGTATTTT. This chain joins TRBV19 and TRBJ2-3, with D possibly being TRBD1 (6 bases). The CDR3 is 13 amino acids. Germline loops: CDR1 LNHDA, CDR2 SQIVND (reference sequence). Trimming stripped 5 bases from V and 1 base from J, with 7 bases between.

The V gene is TRBV9, the J gene TRBJ2-3; 13 bases fit TRBD2. Germline lookup yields CDR1 SGDLS and CDR2 YYNGEE. The CDR3 runs to 18 residues. V was pared by 3 bases and J by 1 base, with 8 bases of the junction left unmatched. CDR3 protein: CASSGTSGGASRTDTQYF. CDR3 sequence (DNA): TGTGCCAGCAGCGGGACTAGCGGGGGCGCCTCGCGCACAGATACGCAGTATTTT.

This clone appeared a few times. The chain has TRBV28 and TRBJ1-1; maybe TRBD1 (5 bases). The CDR3 is 14 amino acids. CDR1 is MDHEN and CDR2 is SYDVKM in the germline V gene. The V gene lost 5 bases and the J gene lost 3 bases, with 13 bases spanning the gap. The chain's CDR3 is CASSRAQVYTEAFF. The DNA for the CDR3 is TGTGCCAGCAGTAGGGCACAGGTCTACACTGAAGCTTTCTTT.

The V and J genes are TRBV4-3 and TRBJ2-3; D assignment may be TRBD1 or TRBD2 (6 bases each). The V end was cut by 0 bases, the J end by 2 bases, with 15 bases between. The CDR3 consists of 17 residues. Germline loops: CDR1 LGHNA, CDR2 YSLEER. The CDR3 DNA sequence: TGCGCCAGCAGCCAAGATATGGGGGGCCTTTCCACAGATACGCAGTATTTT. Translated: CASSQDMGGLSTDTQYF.

V gene TRBV30 combines with J gene TRBJ1-5; D not resolved. The V end was cut by 1 base, the J end by 4 bases, with 8 bases between. The CDR3 spans 13 residues. The germline gives CDR1 GTSNPN, CDR2 SVGIG (reference sequence). CDR3 protein: CAWSDQINQPQHF. DNA of the CDR3: TGTGCCTGGAGTGACCAGATTAATCAGCCCCAGCATTTT.

The chain uses TRBV27 and TRBJ2-5; D is possibly TRBD2 (5 bases). The CDR3 runs 14 residues. Trimming took 6 bases from V and 1 from J, leaving 12 bases between them. Germline V CDR1 and CDR2: MNHEY, SMNVEV (reference sequence). In nucleotides, the CDR3 is TGTGCCAGCAGAGGTTTTAGCGTCCAAGAGACCCAGTACTTC. It codes for CASRGFSVQETQYF.

This clone has only one observation. J is TRBJ2-1 and V is TRBV20-1, with TRBD2 matching 7 bases. Trimming removed 3 bases from V and 0 bases from J; junction bases left unmatched: 8. Germline-derived CDR1 and CDR2 are DFQATT and SNEGSKA (reference sequence). The CDR3 has 16 residues. The DNA of the CDR3 is TGCAGTGCTAGTGTTTTCGGGGGGAGCTCCTACAATGAGCAGTTCTTC. Its protein is CSASVFGGSSYNEQFF.

The rearrangement links TRBV6-6 to TRBJ1-2, with a possible D match to TRBD1 (5 bases). CDR1 MNHNY and CDR2 SVGAGI come from the germline V gene (reference sequence). The CDR3 totals 15 residues. With 3 bases removed from V and 2 bases from J, the gap between germline ends came to 13 bases. The CDR3, as DNA: TGTGCCAGCAGTTATTTACGGGACGGGAACTATGGCTACACCTTC. This translates into CASSYLRDGNYGYTF.

The chain employs TRBV27 and TRBJ2-1, with D perhaps TRBD2 (7 bases). Germline V gives CDR1 MNHEY, CDR2 SMNVEV (reference sequence). There are 16 residues in the CDR3. V was pared by 0 bases and J by 3 bases, with 12 bases between. CDR3 sequence reads: CASSLSGGAFYNEQFF. In nucleotides, the CDR3 is TGTGCCAGCAGTTTATCAGGGGGGGCTTTCTACAATGAGCAGTTCTTC.

This clone was seen once. This rearrangement joins TRBV18 to TRBJ1-2; D gene unclear. The CDR3 sequence is 14 residues long. V lost 3 bases and J lost 0, with 8 bases in between. Per germline, CDR1 KGHSH and CDR2 LQKENI. This CDR3 is CASSPTLANYGYTF. For the CDR3, the DNA is TGTGCCAGCTCACCGACTCTAGCTAACTATGGCTACACCTTC.